This T cell receptor (beta chain) stems from a study of cytomegalovirus exposure and HLA in healthy donors. It was with 60 Vbeta and 13 Jbeta primers that the PCR ran. Sequencing used immunoSEQ multiplex PCR; TCRdb keeps in-frame clones, though not all of them. The profile covers about 150,000 clones, with about 74% appearing a single time and more than 3.5% taken by the ten largest. V lost 4 bases to trimming and J lost 9 bases; unmatched junction nucleotides: 13. CDR3 length: 15 amino acids. From germline, CDR1 is SGHTS and CDR2 YDEGEE. The chain employs TRBV5-8 and TRBJ2-1, with 7 bases fitting TRBD1. Input material: PBMCs. The receptor comes from a man aged 18 to 35 in good health and CMV-seropositive. The CDR3 sequence is CASSRPLGRTGEQFF. The CDR3 DNA is TGTGCCAGCAGCCGGCCGCTGGGGCGGACAGGTGAGCAGTTCTTC. Combining the CDR3 with reference TRBV5-8 and TRBJ2-1 gives the whole variable domain EAGVTQSPTHLIKTRGQQATLRCSPISGHTSVYWYQQALGLGLQFLLWYDEGEERNRGNFPPRFSGRQFPNYSSELNVNALELEDSALYLCASSRPLGRTGEQFFGPGTRLTVL.